This T cell receptor (beta chain) was identified in a study of shared clonotypes between healthy human individuals. Naive CD8 cells lacked CD45RO and underwent positive selection for CCR7, leaving out terminally differentiated effector memory CD45RA+ cells. General study points: Some clonotypes were shared by all four sorted-subset donors, while others were not shared. The non-shared ones had lower generation probabilities than the shared ones.

Assay used: immunoSEQ multiplex PCR; TCRdb lists only in-frame clones, some missing. The repertoire includes around 1.9 million clones, about 94% of them detected once, and around 1.7% sits in the top ten. As regards this clone: What it recognizes is unknown.

V lost 8 bases, J lost 8 bases, and 10 bases lay in between. The CDR3 has 11 amino acids. The germline CDR1 and CDR2 sequences are SNHLY and FYNNEI. This rearrangement joins TRBV2 to TRBJ2-1; D gene ambiguous. The specimen sequenced was naive CD8+ T cells from PBMCs. The clonotype comes from a man between 18 and 35 years old in good health. Some clones in this sample may be carry-over from other donors' samples. The CDR3 region is CASSRLDEQFF. CDR3 coding DNA: TGTGCCAGCTCCCGGCTGGATGAGCAGTTCTTC.